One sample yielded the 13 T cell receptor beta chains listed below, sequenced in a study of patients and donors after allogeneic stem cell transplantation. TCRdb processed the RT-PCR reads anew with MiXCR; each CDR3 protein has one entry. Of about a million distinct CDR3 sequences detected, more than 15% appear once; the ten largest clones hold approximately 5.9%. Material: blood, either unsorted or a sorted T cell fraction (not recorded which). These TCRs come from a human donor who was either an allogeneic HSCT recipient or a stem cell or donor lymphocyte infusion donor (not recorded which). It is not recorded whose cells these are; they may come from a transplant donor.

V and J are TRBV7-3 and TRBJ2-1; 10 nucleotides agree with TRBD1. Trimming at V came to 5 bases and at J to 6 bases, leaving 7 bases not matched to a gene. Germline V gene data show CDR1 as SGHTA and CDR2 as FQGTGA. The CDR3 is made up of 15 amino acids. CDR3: CASSPQRQGANEQFF. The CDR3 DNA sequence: TGTGCCAGCAGCCCACAACGACAGGGGGCCAATGAGCAGTTCTTC.

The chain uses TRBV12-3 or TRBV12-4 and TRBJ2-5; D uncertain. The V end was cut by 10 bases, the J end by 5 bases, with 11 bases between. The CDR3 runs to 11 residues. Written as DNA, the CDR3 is TGTGCCACCTCCCGGCCTGAGACCCAGTACTTC. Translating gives CATSRPETQYF.

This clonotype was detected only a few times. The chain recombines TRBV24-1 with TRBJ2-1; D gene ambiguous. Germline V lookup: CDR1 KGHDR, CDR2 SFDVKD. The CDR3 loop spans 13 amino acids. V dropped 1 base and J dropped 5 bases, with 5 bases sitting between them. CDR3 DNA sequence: TGTGCCACCAGTGATTTACCCAACAATGAGCAGTTCTTC. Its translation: CATSDLPNNEQFF.

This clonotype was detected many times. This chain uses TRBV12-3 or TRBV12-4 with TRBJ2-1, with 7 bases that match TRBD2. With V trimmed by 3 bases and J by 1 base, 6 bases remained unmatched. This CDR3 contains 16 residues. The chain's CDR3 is CASSLGGSVSYNEQFF. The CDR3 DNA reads TGTGCCAGCAGTTTGGGGGGGAGTGTGTCCTACAATGAGCAGTTCTTC.

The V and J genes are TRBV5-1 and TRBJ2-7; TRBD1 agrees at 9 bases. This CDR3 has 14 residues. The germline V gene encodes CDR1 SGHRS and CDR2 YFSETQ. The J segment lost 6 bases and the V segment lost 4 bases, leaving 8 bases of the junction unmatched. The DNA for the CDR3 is TGCGCCAGCAGCCCGGACAGGGGCGGGGGCGAGCAGTACTTC. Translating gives CASSPDRGGGEQYF.

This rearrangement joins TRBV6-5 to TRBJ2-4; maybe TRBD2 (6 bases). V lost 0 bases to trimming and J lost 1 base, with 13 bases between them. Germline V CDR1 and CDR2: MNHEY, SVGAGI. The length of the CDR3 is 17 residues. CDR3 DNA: TGTGCCAGCAGTTACTCGACCGGGAGTGGGGCCAAAAACATTCAGTACTTC. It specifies CASSYSTGSGAKNIQYF.

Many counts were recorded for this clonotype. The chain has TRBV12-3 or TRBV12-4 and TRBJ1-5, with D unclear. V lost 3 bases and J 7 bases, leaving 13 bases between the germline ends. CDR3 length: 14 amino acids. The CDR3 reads CASSFNRANQPQHF. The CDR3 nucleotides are TGTGCCAGCAGTTTCAATAGGGCCAACCAGCCCCAGCATTTT.

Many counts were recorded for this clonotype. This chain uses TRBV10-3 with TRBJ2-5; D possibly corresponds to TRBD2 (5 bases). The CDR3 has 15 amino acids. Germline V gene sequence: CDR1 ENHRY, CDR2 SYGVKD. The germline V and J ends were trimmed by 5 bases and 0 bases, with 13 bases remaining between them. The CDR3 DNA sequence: TGTGCCATCAGTCCAGCGGAGGCGTACCAAGAGACCCAGTACTTC. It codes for CAISPAEAYQETQYF.

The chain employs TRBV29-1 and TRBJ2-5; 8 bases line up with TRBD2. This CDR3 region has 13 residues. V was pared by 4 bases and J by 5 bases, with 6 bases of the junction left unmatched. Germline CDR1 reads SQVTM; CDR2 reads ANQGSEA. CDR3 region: CSVVRGGIETQYF. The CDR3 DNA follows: TGCAGCGTTGTTCGGGGGGGGATCGAGACCCAGTACTTC.

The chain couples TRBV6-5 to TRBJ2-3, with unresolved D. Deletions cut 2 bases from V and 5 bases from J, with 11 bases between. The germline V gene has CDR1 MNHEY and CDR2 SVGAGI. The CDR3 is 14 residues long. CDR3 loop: CASSYLSGQDTQYF. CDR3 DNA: TGTGCCAGCAGTTACCTCAGTGGGCAAGATACGCAGTATTTT.

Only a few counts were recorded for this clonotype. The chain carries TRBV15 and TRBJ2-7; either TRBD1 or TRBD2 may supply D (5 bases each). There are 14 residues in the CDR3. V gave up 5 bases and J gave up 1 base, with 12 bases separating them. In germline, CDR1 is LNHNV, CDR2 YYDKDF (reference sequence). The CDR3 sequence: CATSPWDGSYEQYF. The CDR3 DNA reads TGTGCCACCAGCCCGTGGGACGGTTCCTACGAGCAGTACTTC. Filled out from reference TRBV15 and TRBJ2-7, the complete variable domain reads DAMVIQNPRYQVTQFGKPVTLSCSQTLNHNVMYWYQQKSSQAPKLLFHYYDKDFNNEADTPDNFQSRRPNTSFCFLDIRSPGLGDTAMYLCATSPWDGSYEQYFGPGTRLTVT.

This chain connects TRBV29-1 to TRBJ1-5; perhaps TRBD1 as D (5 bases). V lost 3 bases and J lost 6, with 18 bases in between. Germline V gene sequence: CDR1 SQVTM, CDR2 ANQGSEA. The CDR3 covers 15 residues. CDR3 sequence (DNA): TGCAGCGTTGATTTAGGGCAGGGTGTAGGTCAGCCCCAGCATTTT. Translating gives CSVDLGQGVGQPQHF.

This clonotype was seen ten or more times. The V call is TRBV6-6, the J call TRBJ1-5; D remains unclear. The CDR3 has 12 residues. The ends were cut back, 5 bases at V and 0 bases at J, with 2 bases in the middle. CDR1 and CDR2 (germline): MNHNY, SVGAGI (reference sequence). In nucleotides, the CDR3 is TGTGCCAGCAGTCCTAGCAATCAGCCCCAGCATTTT. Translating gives CASSPSNQPQHF.